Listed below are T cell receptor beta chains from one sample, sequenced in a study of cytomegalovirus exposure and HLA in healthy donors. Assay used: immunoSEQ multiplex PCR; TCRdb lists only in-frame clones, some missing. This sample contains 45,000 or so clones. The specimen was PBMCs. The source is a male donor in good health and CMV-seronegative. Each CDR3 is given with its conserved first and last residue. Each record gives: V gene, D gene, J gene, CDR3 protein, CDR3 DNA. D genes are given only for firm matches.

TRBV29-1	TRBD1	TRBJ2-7	CSVGRGLEQYF	TGCAGCGTTGGAAGGGGGCTCGAGCAGTACTTC
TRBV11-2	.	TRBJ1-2	CASSKAVWAKEHGYTF	TGTGCCAGCAGCAAAGCAGTTTGGGCAAAAGAACATGGCTACACCTTC
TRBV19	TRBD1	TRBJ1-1	CASSEGGGYTEAFF	TGTGCCAGTAGTGAAGGGGGCGGTTACACTGAAGCTTTCTTT
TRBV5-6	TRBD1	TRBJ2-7	CASSFSIGQGYEQYF	TGTGCCAGCAGCTTTTCCATCGGACAGGGCTACGAGCAGTACTTC
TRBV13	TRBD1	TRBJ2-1	CASSLGTGGTNEQFF	TGTGCCAGCAGCTTAGGGACAGGGGGGACCAATGAGCAGTTCTTC
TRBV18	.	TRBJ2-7	CASSPPPGGVNEQYF	TGTGCCAGCTCCCCTCCCCCCGGCGGGGTGAACGAGCAGTACTTC
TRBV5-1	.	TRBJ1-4	CASSLAGTPGEKLFF	TGCGCCAGCAGCTTGGCTGGGACACCCGGGGAAAAACTGTTTTTT
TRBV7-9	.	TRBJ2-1	CASSPVGGSYNEQFF	TGTGCCAGCAGCCCGGTAGGGGGATCCTACAATGAGCAGTTCTTC
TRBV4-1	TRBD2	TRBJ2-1	CASSYGGRAHEQFF	TGCGCCAGCAGTTATGGCGGGAGGGCCCATGAGCAGTTCTTC
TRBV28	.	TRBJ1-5	CASRTGSNQPQHF	TGTGCCAGCAGGACAGGTAGTAATCAGCCCCAGCATTTT
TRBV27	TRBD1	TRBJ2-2	CASSLVGQSRSYTGELFF	TGTGCCAGCAGTTTAGTGGGACAGTCCCGATCGTACACCGGGGAGCTGTTTTTT
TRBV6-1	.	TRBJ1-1	CASRAHSEVNTEAFF	TGTGCCAGCAGGGCCCACTCGGAGGTGAACACTGAAGCTTTCTTT
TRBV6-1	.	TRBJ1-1	CASSEGRGMNTEAFF	TGTGCCAGCAGTGAAGGGAGAGGGATGAACACTGAAGCTTTCTTT
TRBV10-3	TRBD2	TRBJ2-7	CAISPGTSAYEQYF	TGTGCCATCAGTCCCGGGACTAGCGCATACGAGCAGTACTTC